The 26 T cell receptor beta chains below all came from one sample that was sequenced in a study of blood T cell repertoires in COVID-19. Sequenced by immunoSEQ multiplex PCR; TCRdb stores in-frame clones only, minus some. Of over 200,000 clones listed, roughly nine tenths were seen once; the top ten hold approximately 1.3%. Source material: PBMCs or T cells enriched from blood (not recorded which). The receptors shown here come from a human donor in a cohort exposed to, infected with or recovered from COVID-19 (not recorded which). The donor label of this sample is uncertain.

V is TRBV5-1 and J is TRBJ1-2, with unresolved D. The ends were cut back, 4 bases at V and 4 bases at J, with 14 bases in the middle. CDR3 size: 14 residues. Looked up from germline, CDR1 is SGHRS and CDR2 is YFSETQ. The CDR3 nucleotides read TGCGCCAGCAGCCACGGCGCGCCGGGCTATGGCTACACCTTC. Translated, it gives CASSHGAPGYGYTF.

This chain links TRBV5-1 with TRBJ1-2, with 9 bases fitting TRBD1. CDR3 length: 16 amino acids. CDR1 is SGHRS and CDR2 is YFSETQ in the germline V gene. V lost 3 bases and J lost 6; bases outside the gene matches: 12. CDR3 DNA sequence: TGCGCCAGCAGCTCGACTCCGGGACAGGGCCCGGATGGCTACACCTTC. Protein sequence: CASSSTPGQGPDGYTF. The full variable domain, with the rest looked up from reference TRBV5-1 and TRBJ1-2, is KAGVTQTPRYLIKTRGQQVTLSCSPISGHRSVSWYQQTPGQGLQFLFEYFSETQRNKGNFPGRFSGRQFSNSRSEMNVSTLELGDSALYLCASSSTPGQGPDGYTFGSGTRLTVV.

The genes are TRBV18 and TRBJ1-3, with TRBD1 as a possible D gene (5 bases). The CDR3 is 18 amino acids. Trimming pared 0 bases from V and 4 bases from J, leaving 19 bases between. Germline CDR1 and CDR2: KGHSH and LQKENI. The CDR3 nucleotides are TGTGCCAGCTCACCACCCGGCGGGACGGGGTCGGGAGGAAACACCATATATTTT. Translated: CASSPPGGTGSGGNTIYF.

This chain joins TRBV6-2 or TRBV6-3 and TRBJ1-2; no clear D gene. The CDR3 has 12 amino acids. Trimming shortened V by 2 bases and J by 8 bases, and 9 bases separated the two germline ends. Germline-derived CDR1 and CDR2 are MNHEY and SVGEGT. The CDR3 here is CASSYRGDGYTF. CDR3 coding DNA: TGTGCCAGCAGTTACCGAGGAGACGGCTACACCTTC.

The chain links TRBV24-1 to TRBJ2-5; no clear D gene. Germline loops: CDR1 KGHDR, CDR2 SFDVKD. The CDR3 runs 13 residues. V lost 0 bases, J lost 5 bases, and 6 bases lay in between. The CDR3 nucleotides read TGTGCCACCAGTGATTTGTCTGAGGAGACCCAGTACTTC. Translation: CATSDLSEETQYF.

This clone is a singleton in its sample. The V call is TRBV7-3, the J call TRBJ1-1; TRBD1 matches 7 bases. Per germline, CDR1 SGHTA and CDR2 FQGTGA. The CDR3 has 13 residues. The V gene end was trimmed by 1 base and the J gene end by 10 bases; junction bases not matched to a gene: 6. This CDR3 is CASSLNSAGGAFF. CDR3 nucleotide sequence: TGTGCCAGCAGCTTAAATTCGGCAGGGGGAGCTTTCTTT.

This clone was detected only a few times. V gene TRBV19 combines with J gene TRBJ1-5, with 10 bases lining up with TRBD1. Trimming took 5 bases from V and 4 from J; bases not matched to a gene: 11. CDR3 length: 17 residues. CDR1 and CDR2 from the germline V gene are LNHDA and SQIVND (reference sequence). The chain's CDR3 is CASSSGQGESKNQPQHF. In nucleotides, the CDR3 is TGTGCCAGTAGTTCCGGACAGGGGGAGAGCAAAAATCAGCCCCAGCATTTT.

This clone came up a few times. V usage is TRBV2 and J usage is TRBJ1-4; unclear D gene. This CDR3 is 15 amino acids long. CDR1 and CDR2 (germline): SNHLY, FYNNEI. Trimming removed 6 bases at V and 2 bases at J, with 13 bases between. CDR3 sequence: CASRPHRRTNEKLFF. The CDR3 nucleotides are TGTGCCAGCAGACCTCACCGGAGGACTAATGAAAAACTGTTTTTT.

This clone showed up just a few times. V is TRBV2 and J is TRBJ2-1; 10 bases align to TRBD1. The CDR3 runs to 13 residues. Germline loops: CDR1 SNHLY, CDR2 FYNNEI. V shed 7 bases and J 9 bases; nucleotides not matched to a gene: 6. The CDR3 protein is CASTTGGTGEQFF. The CDR3 DNA sequence: TGTGCCAGCACGACAGGGGGCACCGGTGAGCAGTTCTTC.

The genes are TRBV27 and TRBJ1-4; possibly TRBD1 for D (5 bases). The CDR3 runs to 15 residues. The V end lost 3 bases, the J end lost 2 bases, and 10 bases lay between the germline ends. CDR1 is MNHEY, CDR2 SMNVEV, per germline (reference sequence). DNA for the CDR3: TGTGCCAGCAGTTTCCAGGGAATTACTAATGAAAAACTGTTTTTT. Its protein is CASSFQGITNEKLFF.

The sample holds one count of this clone. The chain is built from TRBV3-1 (or the pseudogene TRBV3-2) and TRBJ2-1; 7 nucleotides line up with TRBD2. CDR1 is LGHDT and CDR2 is YNNKEL in the germline V gene (reference sequence). The J segment lost 1 base and the V segment lost 4 bases, leaving 4 bases of the junction unmatched. The CDR3 is 15 amino acids. The CDR3 spells CASSPWGGSYNEQFF. The CDR3 DNA reads as TGTGCCAGCAGCCCTTGGGGGGGGTCCTACAATGAGCAGTTCTTC.

J is TRBJ2-7 and V is TRBV9; the D gene is possibly TRBD1 (5 bases). The CDR3 contains 14 residues. The germline V gene has CDR1 SGDLS and CDR2 YYNGEE. Trimming stripped 0 bases from V and 3 bases from J, with 10 bases between. The DNA of the CDR3 is TGTGCCAGCAGCGTAGGGACATCTGGCTACGAGCAGTACTTC. This codes for CASSVGTSGYEQYF.

This clone was counted a single time. The chain couples TRBV5-1 to TRBJ2-3; weak D call: TRBD2 (5 bases). The CDR3 covers 15 residues. Germline V CDR1 and CDR2: SGHRS, YFSETQ. Trimming took off 4 bases at V and 0 bases at J, with 12 bases between the two ends. CDR3 DNA: TGCGCCAGCAGCCCGGACTCCACTAGCACAGATACGCAGTATTTT. Translation gives CASSPDSTSTDTQYF.

This chain joins TRBV3-1 (or the pseudogene TRBV3-2) and TRBJ2-3; D may be TRBD2 (6 bases). Germline values: CDR1 LGHDT, CDR2 YNNKEL (reference sequence). This CDR3 has 16 residues. V gave up 0 bases and J gave up 3 bases, with 13 bases separating them. DNA of the CDR3: TGTGCCAGCAGCCAAGATCGGTGGGCGGGGACAGATACGCAGTATTTT. Encoded protein: CASSQDRWAGTDTQYF.

This clone was seen only once. The chain carries TRBV3-1 (or the pseudogene TRBV3-2) and TRBJ1-4, with 8 bases matching TRBD1. This CDR3 has 15 residues. Per the germline V gene, CDR1 is LGHDT and CDR2 is YNNKEL (reference sequence). Trimming removed 3 bases from V and 6 bases from J; junction bases left unmatched: 6. CDR3 nucleotides: TGTGCCAGCAGCCACGGACAGGGAGGCGATGAAAAACTGTTTTTT. Its translation is CASSHGQGGDEKLFF.

The genes are TRBV5-1 and TRBJ2-3; 8 nucleotides match TRBD1. V shed 4 bases, J shed 5 bases, and the junction held 9 bases outside the gene matches. The CDR3 is 15 amino acids. Germline assignment: CDR1 SGHRS and CDR2 YFSETQ. The CDR3 region has the DNA TGCGCCAGCAGCCCGGGACAGGCTGGGGTAGATACGCAGTATTTT. Its protein is CASSPGQAGVDTQYF.

V is TRBV7-3 and J is TRBJ2-2; 9 bases agree with TRBD2. Per germline, CDR1 SGHTA and CDR2 FQGTGA. V trimming: 5 bases; J trimming: 6 bases; junction bases outside the gene matches: 13. The CDR3 loop spans 17 amino acids. The CDR3 here is CASSPTRGGALPGELFF. DNA for the CDR3: TGTGCCAGCAGCCCGACCCGCGGGGGGGCTCTCCCCGGGGAGCTGTTTTTT.

This rearrangement joins TRBV7-8 to TRBJ2-5; 9 nucleotides agree with TRBD2. CDR3 size: 18 residues. Trimming removed 1 base from V and 5 bases from J; junction bases left unmatched: 14. From germline, CDR1 is SGHVS and CDR2 FQNEAQ. CDR3 amino acids: CASSLEGIGSGGAETQYF. The CDR3 DNA reads as TGTGCCAGCAGCTTAGAGGGGATTGGTAGCGGGGGTGCTGAGACCCAGTACTTC. Combining the CDR3 with reference TRBV7-8 and TRBJ2-5 gives the whole variable domain GAGVSQSPRYKVAKRGQDVALRCDPISGHVSLFWYQQALGQGPEFLTYFQNEAQLDKSGLPSDRFFAERPEGSVSTLKIQRTQQEDSAVYLCASSLEGIGSGGAETQYFGPGTRLLVL.

The sample holds one count of this clone. V and J are TRBV19 and TRBJ1-1; no reliable D call. This CDR3 spans 13 amino acids. Per germline, CDR1 LNHDA and CDR2 SQIVND (reference sequence). Trimming pared 0 bases from V and 7 bases from J, leaving 9 bases between. Here the CDR3 DNA reads TGTGCCAGTAGTATAGATGGGCAGAATGAAGCTTTCTTT. Protein product: CASSIDGQNEAFF.

This sequence joins TRBV29-1 and TRBJ1-4; 7 bases are shared with TRBD1. Germline CDR1 reads SQVTM; CDR2 reads ANQGSEA. CDR3 size: 12 residues. J gave up 7 bases and V 7 bases, and 6 bases lay outside the gene matches. Here the CDR3 DNA reads TGCAGCGGGAGGGGGCCGGGTGAAAAACTGTTTTTT. This encodes CSGRGPGEKLFF.

In nucleotides, the CDR3 is TGTGCCAGCGACCCTAGCGGGGGGGCCTACAATGAGCAGTTCTTC. Amino acid sequence: CASDPSGGAYNEQFF. The gene calls are TRBV2 and TRBJ2-1; the match to TRBD2 covers 12 bases. V shed 8 bases and J 2 bases; nucleotides not matched to a gene: 4. CDR1 and CDR2 from the germline V gene are SNHLY and FYNNEI. CDR3 length: 15 amino acids.

The chain links TRBV9 to TRBJ2-5; D call uncertain. The ends were cut back, 0 bases at V and 0 bases at J, with 9 bases in the middle. In germline, CDR1 is SGDLS, CDR2 YYNGEE. The CDR3 extends over 15 amino acids. CDR3 nucleotide sequence: TGTGCCAGCAGCGTAGCAAGTGACTACCAAGAGACCCAGTACTTC. It translates to CASSVASDYQETQYF.

The chain joins TRBV5-6 to TRBJ2-1; TRBD1 aligns across 10 bases. The V gene's germline CDR1 is SGHDT and CDR2 YYEEEE. CDR3 length: 17 amino acids. The trim removed 1 base at V and 7 bases at J, leaving 11 bases unmatched. CDR3 sequence: CASSLTGRQGARNEQFF. The CDR3 bases are TGTGCCAGCAGCTTGACGGGGAGACAGGGGGCGCGTAATGAGCAGTTCTTC.

The rearrangement uses TRBV14 and TRBJ1-1, with 7 bases that match TRBD1. V shed 6 bases, J shed 1 base, and the junction held 2 bases outside the gene matches. Germline CDR1 and CDR2: SGHDN and FVKESK. The CDR3 is 13 residues long. CDR3 coding DNA: TGTGCCAGCAGGCGGACAGGGAACACTGAAGCTTTCTTT. Its translation is CASRRTGNTEAFF.

CDR3 sequence reads: CSAGQDAPLHF. CDR3 DNA sequence: TGCAGTGCTGGACAGGACGCACCCCTCCACTTT. The chain recombines TRBV20-1 with TRBJ1-6, with 7 bases fitting TRBD1. The CDR3 sequence is 11 residues long. CDR1 is DFQATT, CDR2 SNEGSKA, per germline (reference sequence). V shed 5 bases and J 11 bases; nucleotides not matched to a gene: 3.

The V gene is TRBV18, the J gene TRBJ1-5, with 7 bases that match TRBD1. Germline V gene data show CDR1 as KGHSH and CDR2 as LQKENI. V was pared by 6 bases and J by 6 bases, with 14 bases of the junction left unmatched. This CDR3 region has 16 residues. The CDR3 loop reads CASSPATGRTGQPQHF. The DNA for the CDR3 is TGTGCCAGCTCGCCTGCGACAGGGCGGACCGGTCAGCCCCAGCATTTT.